A single sample is the source of the 20 T cell receptor beta chains below, sequenced in a study of cytomegalovirus exposure and HLA in healthy donors. Here immunoSEQ multiplex PCR was the method, and the copy in TCRdb shows in-frame clones only, minus some. The table has some 130,000 clones, roughly 89% seen once; the top ten hold more than 1%. The sequencing input was PBMCs. These receptors were taken from a woman younger than 30 in good health and CMV-seronegative.

In the case of this clone: At one end the junction does not follow the germline gene, possibly because of a read error. The rearrangement links TRBV7-7 to TRBJ1-1; D is undetermined. The CDR3 runs 13 residues. From germline, CDR1 is SSHAT and CDR2 FNYEAQ (reference sequence). The CDR3 region has the DNA TGTGCTAGCAGCTTAGGTAGCGGGACTGAAGCTTTCTTT. It encodes CASSLGSGTEAFF.

CDR3 in DNA: TGCGCCAGCAGCTTACAGGGGTCGAGTACTGAAGCTTTCTTT. It is translated as CASSLQGSSTEAFF. The rearrangement links TRBV5-1 to TRBJ1-1; 7 bases agree with TRBD1. The V gene end was trimmed by 2 bases and the J gene end by 5 bases; junction bases not matched to a gene: 6. This CDR3 is built from 14 residues. The germline V gene has CDR1 SGHRS and CDR2 YFSETQ. The whole variable domain, filled in from reference TRBV5-1 and TRBJ1-1, reads KAGVTQTPRYLIKTRGQQVTLSCSPISGHRSVSWYQQTPGQGLQFLFEYFSETQRNKGNFPGRFSGRQFSNSRSEMNVSTLELGDSALYLCASSLQGSSTEAFFGQGTRLTVV.

The genes are TRBV4-1 and TRBJ2-4; 11 nucleotides line up with TRBD2. The CDR3 totals 18 residues. Germline V CDR1 and CDR2: MGHRA, YSYEKL. Trimming removed 7 bases from V and 0 bases from J; junction bases left unmatched: 11. The CDR3 DNA reads as TGCGCCAGCACATCGGGACTAGCGGAAACCTTAGCCAAAAACATTCAGTACTTC. This encodes CASTSGLAETLAKNIQYF.

The CDR3 region has the DNA TGTGCCAGCAGTGAGGCGACAGGTGGCTACGAGCAGTACTTC. Translation: CASSEATGGYEQYF. V and J are TRBV6-1 and TRBJ2-7; a weak D match, TRBD1 (6 bases). The germline gives CDR1 MNHNS, CDR2 SASEGT. The CDR3 totals 14 residues. The V and J ends lost 3 bases and 3 bases respectively, with 12 bases between them.

This chain's CDR3 is CASTPRWNEKLFF. In nucleotides, the CDR3 is TGTGCCAGCACCCCTAGGTGGAATGAAAAACTGTTTTTT. The J gene is TRBJ1-4, the V gene TRBV7-6; D call uncertain. Germline V gene sequence: CDR1 SGHVS, CDR2 FNYEAQ. V dropped 7 bases and J dropped 5 bases, with 11 bases sitting between them. The CDR3 contains 13 residues.

The V gene is TRBV29-1, the J gene TRBJ2-1; TRBD1 might be the D (5 bases). V was trimmed by 7 bases and J by 0 bases, leaving 16 bases between them. The V gene's germline CDR1 is SQVTM and CDR2 ANQGSEA. The CDR3 spans 15 residues. The CDR3 sequence: CSADLRQSSYNEQFF. As DNA, the CDR3 is TGCAGCGCCGACCTTCGACAGAGCTCCTACAATGAGCAGTTCTTC.

V usage is TRBV7-8 and J usage is TRBJ2-6; D uncertain. CDR1 and CDR2 from the germline V gene are SGHVS and FQNEAQ. This CDR3 is built from 13 residues. Trimming left V 2 bases short and J 15 bases short, with 14 bases between. CDR3 DNA sequence: TGTGCCAGCAGCTTACTCGATGAATACGGCCTGACTTTC. It encodes CASSLLDEYGLTF.

The chain has TRBV6-1 and TRBJ1-2, with 11 positions matching TRBD1. Germline V gene data show CDR1 as MNHNS and CDR2 as SASEGT. The CDR3 length is 15 residues. With 6 bases clipped from V and 7 bases from J, the junction kept 10 bases outside the gene matches. The DNA of the CDR3 is TGTGCCAGCAGGGAGGGGACAGGGGGATCCTCTGGCTACACCTTC. This translates into CASREGTGGSSGYTF.

The rearrangement uses TRBV9 and TRBJ2-3; a weak D match, TRBD1 (6 bases). The length of the CDR3 is 15 residues. From germline, CDR1 is SGDLS and CDR2 YYNGEE. Between the trimmed V and J ends, which lost 0 bases and 0 bases, there was a span of 8 bases. As DNA, the CDR3 is TGTGCCAGCAGCGTAGGGACAGTTAGCACAGATACGCAGTATTTT. Amino acid sequence: CASSVGTVSTDTQYF.

This chain joins TRBV5-1 and TRBJ1-1; 11 bases map to TRBD1. Germline CDR1 SGHRS, CDR2 YFSETQ. The CDR3 contains 17 residues. Germline trimming cut 5 bases from V and 5 bases from J; bases unmatched to any gene: 14. The CDR3 DNA reads TGCGCCAGCAGTATCTCTCGGTCGGGACAGGGGGTGACTGAAGCTTTCTTT. Translating gives CASSISRSGQGVTEAFF.

This clone appeared a few times. The chain links TRBV11-2 to TRBJ2-7; D perhaps matches TRBD1 (5 bases). The CDR3 is 11 residues long. The germline V gene encodes CDR1 SGHAT and CDR2 FQNNGV. V was pared by 6 bases and J by 2 bases, with 5 bases between. CDR3 in DNA: TGTGCCAGCAGGGACACCTACGAGCAGTACTTC. It specifies CASRDTYEQYF.

The CDR3 nucleotides read TGTGCCAGCAGAGGGCCGGGAAAACCTCGCGGGGAGCTGTTTTTT. Protein: CASRGPGKPRGELFF. The chain recombines TRBV6-5 with TRBJ2-2; TRBD2 is a possible D gene (5 bases). CDR1 MNHEY and CDR2 SVGAGI come from the germline V gene. The V and J ends lost 6 bases and 7 bases respectively, with 18 bases between them. This CDR3 is 15 amino acids long.

This clone was seen only once. The chain couples TRBV2 to TRBJ2-2; D may be TRBD1 (6 bases). The CDR3 length is 15 residues. The V end lost 6 bases, the J end lost 6 bases, and 17 bases lay between the germline ends. Germline V gives CDR1 SNHLY, CDR2 FYNNEI. CDR3 DNA sequence: TGTGCCAGCAGGAACTGGGACACCCGCCCCGGGGAGCTGTTTTTT. Its translation: CASRNWDTRPGELFF.

This chain connects TRBV6-6 to TRBJ2-7, with D maybe TRBD1 (5 bases). V lost 7 bases, J lost 3 bases, and 7 bases lay in between. Germline V gene data show CDR1 as MNHNY and CDR2 as SVGAGI (reference sequence). The length of the CDR3 is 11 residues. CDR3 DNA sequence: TGTGCCAGCACCCAGGGCTACGAGCAGTACTTC. Translating gives CASTQGYEQYF.

The chain links TRBV25-1 to TRBJ1-4; a possible D gene is TRBD1 (5 bases). CDR1 and CDR2 (germline): MGHDK, SYGVNS. V was shortened by 1 base and J by 8 bases, with 8 bases between the two germline ends. The CDR3 is 13 residues long. CDR3 in amino acids: CASSEWGGEKLFF. Written as DNA, the CDR3 is TGTGCCAGCAGTGAATGGGGGGGGGAAAAACTGTTTTTT.

The genes are TRBV7-6 and TRBJ1-4; no firm D call. The V end lost 5 bases, the J end lost 4 bases, and 11 bases lay between the germline ends. The length of the CDR3 is 14 residues. Germline V gene data show CDR1 as SGHVS and CDR2 as FNYEAQ. In DNA form, the CDR3 reads TGTGCCAGCAGCCCAACAACCAGTAATGAAAAACTGTTTTTT. This sequence encodes CASSPTTSNEKLFF.

V is TRBV27 and J is TRBJ1-6, with D perhaps TRBD1 (5 bases). Trimming cost V 3 bases and J 7 bases, with 25 bases left between them. Germline-derived CDR1 and CDR2 are MNHEY and SMNVEV (reference sequence). The CDR3 extends over 19 amino acids. The CDR3 protein is CASSFVFAGPLSRNSPLHF. CDR3 coding DNA: TGTGCCAGCAGTTTCGTTTTTGCGGGGCCCCTGTCGAGGAATTCACCCCTCCACTTT.

This chain connects TRBV6-5 to TRBJ2-7; TRBD1 matches 12 bases. The J segment lost 10 bases and the V segment lost 7 bases, leaving 2 bases of the junction unmatched. Germline loops: CDR1 MNHEY, CDR2 SVGAGI. This CDR3 has 11 amino acids. The CDR3 DNA follows: TGTGCCAGCACGGGACAGGGGGCTCAGTACTTC. It translates to CASTGQGAQYF.

V usage is TRBV5-4 and J usage is TRBJ1-1; no clear D. CDR1 is SGHNT and CDR2 is YYREEE in the germline V gene (reference sequence). The length of the CDR3 is 14 residues. V was trimmed by 4 bases and J by 0 bases, leaving 10 bases between them. The CDR3 nucleotides read TGTGCCAGCAGCGTGCGTGGTATGAACACTGAAGCTTTCTTT. It codes for CASSVRGMNTEAFF. Using reference TRBV5-4 and TRBJ1-1 for the parts outside the CDR3, the full variable domain is ETGVTQSPTHLIKTRGQQVTLRCSSQSGHNTVSWYQQALGQGPQFIFQYYREEENGRGNFPPRFSGLQFPNYSSELNVNALELDDSALYLCASSVRGMNTEAFFGQGTRLTVV.

The chain couples TRBV7-6 to TRBJ2-2; 14 positions agree with TRBD2. The V and J ends lost 5 bases and 1 base, in that order; junction bases with no gene match: 6. This CDR3 has 18 amino acids. Germline V gene data show CDR1 as SGHVS and CDR2 as FNYEAQ. CDR3 DNA: TGTGCCAGCAGCGCCCAGGGACTAGCGGGGGTGAACACCGGGGAGCTGTTTTTT. Its protein is CASSAQGLAGVNTGELFF.